This TCR beta chain derives from a study of vaccination and CD4 T cells after COVID-19. Study overall: In culture, cells were exposed to overlapping spike peptides from SARS-CoV-2, HCoV-NL63, HCoV-OC43 and HCoV-229E.

An Oncomine TCR Beta short-read assay was used to sequence the DNA from cultured CD4+ T cells. TCRdb fed the PCR reads into MiXCR, producing one record per CDR3 protein. The table shows about 15,000 distinct CDR3 sequences, with around 45% occurring only once. Note on this clonotype: Its antigen remains unknown.

This CDR3 contains 17 residues. V gave up 2 bases and J gave up 1 base, with 18 bases separating them. The treatment was: approximately nine-day PBMC culture with coronavirus spike peptide pools or control peptides (ViraFEST assay). ViraFEST sequenced TCRs after peptide-pool expansion of antigen-specific T cells. The authors isolated CD4+ T cells by negative selection after 10 days of culture. The sample here was CD4+ T cells from blood, cultured in vitro, taken before SARS-CoV-2 vaccination. The chain joins TRBV12-3 or TRBV12-4 to TRBJ2-7; D is perhaps TRBD1 (5 bases). The sequence derives from a human donor who received a COVID-19 vaccine. The CDR3 here is CASSLSYRAGISYEQYF. In nucleotides, the CDR3 is TGTGCCAGCAGTTTATCCTATCGGGCAGGGATTTCCTACGAGCAGTACTTC.